The rows below give T cell receptor beta chains drawn from one sample of a study of cytomegalovirus exposure and HLA in healthy donors. TCRdb keeps only in-frame clones here, not all; method: immunoSEQ multiplex PCR. The table includes about 180,000 clones, around 80% detected once. The source material was PBMCs. These receptors all come from a woman aged 25 to 39 in good health and CMV-seronegative. Both conserved end residues are part of each CDR3. The D gene is left open where the match is weak. Expanded clones are given a class, and other clones once, few, many or no size at all.

>.|.|TRBJ2-5|TRBV27
CASSRLGTLQETQYF
TGTGCCAGCAGTAGGTTGGGGACACTCCAAGAGACCCAGTACTTC
>few|TRBD2|TRBJ2-7|TRBV9
CASSPGGWNEQYF
TGTGCCAGCAGCCCGGGGGGGTGGAACGAGCAGTACTTC
>.|TRBD2|TRBJ2-1|TRBV7-9
CASSQASGRNEQFF
TGTGCCAGCAGCCAAGCTAGCGGGAGGAATGAGCAGTTCTTC
>.|.|TRBJ1-2|TRBV18
CASSSQGPNYGYTF
TGTGCCAGCTCATCCCAGGGGCCTAACTATGGCTACACCTTC
>.|TRBD1|TRBJ1-1|TRBV18
CASSALPGTGGGEAFF
TGTGCCAGCTCAGCTCTACCCGGGACAGGGGGCGGGGAAGCTTTCTTT
>once|TRBD1|TRBJ2-6|TRBV5-1
CASRLFPTGGAQIISGANVLTF
TGCGCCAGCAGACTTTTCCCCACAGGGGGCGCGCAAATAATCTCTGGGGCCAACGTCCTGACTTTC
>few|.|TRBJ1-5|TRBV30
CAWTTGGNQPQHF
TGTGCCTGGACTACCGGTGGCAATCAGCCCCAGCATTTT
>.|.|TRBJ2-7|TRBV4-3
CASSQGLQDSAYEQYF
TGCGCCAGCAGCCAAGGTCTTCAGGACTCGGCCTACGAGCAGTACTTC
>.|.|TRBJ1-4|TRBV2
CASSWYSGASNEKLFF
TGTGCCAGCAGTTGGTACAGCGGGGCATCTAATGAAAAACTGTTTTTT
>.|TRBD2|TRBJ2-1|TRBV6-4
CASSDSSSSGSGNEQFF
TGTGCCAGCAGTGACTCGAGTAGTAGCGGGAGTGGGAATGAGCAGTTCTTC
>.|.|TRBJ2-7|TRBV6-1
CASSLSPTGYEQYF
TGTGCCAGCAGTCTTAGTCCCACCGGCTACGAGCAGTACTTC
>few|TRBD1|TRBJ2-2|TRBV4-3
CASSQDRPGGRTGELFF
TGCGCCAGCAGCCAAGATCGTCCAGGGGGTCGCACCGGGGAGCTGTTTTTT
>.|.|TRBJ2-4|TRBV12-2
CASRLVGPNRRLAKNSQYF
TGTGCAAGTCGCTTAGTGGGCCCTAACAGGCGACTAGCCAAAAACAGTCAGTACTTC
>.|.|TRBJ2-1|TRBV6-1
CASTATGDRGEQFF
TGTGCCAGCACGGCCACGGGGGATAGGGGTGAGCAGTTCTTC
>.|TRBD2|TRBJ2-1|TRBV27
CASSLSGLAGDEQFF
TGTGCCAGCAGTTTATCGGGACTAGCGGGAGATGAGCAGTTCTTC
>.|.|TRBJ2-3|TRBV28
CASPKVGGISTDTQYF
TGTGCCAGCCCGAAAGTGGGAGGAATAAGCACAGATACGCAGTATTTT
>.|.|TRBJ2-6|TRBV10-1
CASSESRGGANVLTF
TGCGCCAGCAGTGAGTCTCGAGGTGGGGCCAACGTCCTGACTTTC